These 17 T cell receptor beta chains share one sample of origin, sequenced in a study of cytomegalovirus exposure and HLA in healthy donors. The PCR used 60 Vbeta and 13 Jbeta primers. TCRdb keeps only in-frame clones here, not all; method: immunoSEQ multiplex PCR. Here the sample spans about 110,000 clones, 79% being singletons. The sequenced sample was PBMCs. The origin of the receptors is a middle-aged woman in good health and CMV-seronegative.

The gene calls are TRBV19 and TRBJ2-1, with 7 bases lining up with TRBD2. The CDR3 is 14 amino acids. The J segment lost 8 bases and the V segment lost 2 bases, leaving 6 bases of the junction unmatched. The germline gives CDR1 LNHDA, CDR2 SQIVND (reference sequence). The CDR3 reads CASSILLAADEQFF. The CDR3 coding sequence is TGTGCCAGTAGTATACTTCTAGCGGCGGATGAGCAGTTCTTC.

The chain joins TRBV27 to TRBJ2-4; no firm D call. Germline V gene data show CDR1 as MNHEY and CDR2 as SMNVEV (reference sequence). The CDR3 is made up of 13 amino acids. V lost 6 bases and J lost 0, with 6 bases in between. The CDR3 DNA reads TGTGCCAGCAGCGCACTAGCCAAAAACATTCAGTACTTC. It encodes CASSALAKNIQYF.

The table lists this clone with a few counts. The V and J genes are TRBV10-3 and TRBJ2-5; 8 positions agree with TRBD2. The CDR3 covers 18 residues. Trimming cost V 4 bases and J 5 bases; bases outside gene matches: 18. Germline V lookup: CDR1 ENHRY, CDR2 SYGVKD. CDR3 DNA: TGTGCCATCAGTGCTGTCCTCTCCGAAGCGGGAGCGGTGGAGACCCAGTACTTC. Its protein is CAISAVLSEAGAVETQYF.

The genes are TRBV5-1 and TRBJ2-5; 15 bases align to TRBD2. This CDR3 is 18 amino acids long. Trimming cost V 3 bases and J 4 bases; bases outside gene matches: 10. CDR1 and CDR2 from the germline V gene are SGHRS and YFSETQ. The CDR3 sequence: CASSSGLAGGPGRETQYF. CDR3 nucleotides: TGCGCCAGCAGCTCAGGACTAGCGGGAGGGCCGGGGAGAGAGACCCAGTACTTC.

This chain joins TRBV7-9 and TRBJ2-7; D may be TRBD1 (6 bases). The V end lost 1 base, the J end lost 3 bases, and 10 bases lay between the germline ends. The CDR3 length is 14 residues. Looked up from germline, CDR1 is SEHNR and CDR2 is FQNEAQ (reference sequence). The CDR3 nucleotides are TGTGCCAGCAGCTTAGGACAGGACTTCTACGAGCAGTACTTC. Translating gives CASSLGQDFYEQYF.

V is TRBV4-1 and J is TRBJ2-1, with 8 bases fitting TRBD2. The CDR3 is 15 amino acids. CDR1 and CDR2 from the germline V gene are MGHRA and YSYEKL. Unmatched junction bases numbered 6, after V lost 4 bases and J lost 4 bases. CDR3 protein: CASSPDGTRYNEQFF. CDR3 nucleotide sequence: TGCGCCAGCAGCCCTGACGGGACTAGATACAATGAGCAGTTCTTC.

V and J are TRBV27 and TRBJ1-6, with 9 bases aligning to TRBD1. From germline, CDR1 is MNHEY and CDR2 SMNVEV (reference sequence). Trimming at V came to 5 bases and at J to 9 bases, leaving 11 bases not matched to a gene. The CDR3 covers 16 residues. The CDR3 DNA sequence: TGTGCCAGCAGTATTAAGGCGGGACAGGGCGGTTCACCCCTCCACTTT. Its translation is CASSIKAGQGGSPLHF.

V is TRBV7-9 and J is TRBJ1-5; D unresolved. The V gene's germline CDR1 is SEHNR and CDR2 FQNEAQ (reference sequence). Trimming stripped 1 base from V and 5 bases from J, with 9 bases between. This CDR3 comprises 14 residues. The CDR3: CASSLGSGDQPQHF. The CDR3 DNA is TGTGCCAGCAGCTTAGGGAGCGGAGATCAGCCCCAGCATTTT.

This rearrangement joins TRBV28 to TRBJ1-1, with TRBD1 matching over 10 bases. V lost 6 bases to trimming and J lost 1 base; unmatched junction nucleotides: 8. Germline CDR1 MDHEN, CDR2 SYDVKM. CDR3 length equals 16 residues. As DNA, the CDR3 is TGTGCCAGCAGCCTTGACAGGGGGCGAGGGAACACTGAAGCTTTCTTT. Its protein product is CASSLDRGRGNTEAFF. Supplemented by reference TRBV28 and TRBJ1-1, the full variable domain reads DVKVTQSSRYLVKRTGEKVFLECVQDMDHENMFWYRQDPGLGLRLIYFSYDVKMKEKGDIPEGYSVSREKKERFSLILESASTNQTSMYLCASSLDRGRGNTEAFFGQGTRLTVV.

This clone was detected only once. CDR3: CASRGRDNNQPQHF. DNA for the CDR3: TGTGCCAGTCGAGGCCGGGACAACAATCAGCCCCAGCATTTT. The genes are TRBV19 and TRBJ1-5, with D possibly matching TRBD1 (6 bases). The V gene's germline CDR1 is LNHDA and CDR2 SQIVND (reference sequence). Trimming removed 8 bases from V and 3 bases from J, with 14 bases in between. There are 14 residues in the CDR3.

The chain recombines TRBV5-4 with TRBJ2-5; 10 bases are a match to TRBD2. The CDR3 consists of 15 residues. Per germline, CDR1 SGHNT and CDR2 YYREEE (reference sequence). V trimming: 5 bases; J trimming: 2 bases; junction bases outside the gene matches: 6. The CDR3 sequence: CASSWERGGQETQYF. The CDR3 nucleotides are TGTGCCAGCAGTTGGGAGCGGGGGGGACAAGAGACCCAGTACTTC.

CDR3 sequence: CASSPGQDSYEQYF. CDR3 in DNA: TGTGCCAGCAGCCCGGGACAGGACTCCTACGAGCAGTACTTC. This chain joins TRBV5-6 and TRBJ2-7; the match to TRBD1 covers 8 bases. The CDR3 is 14 amino acids. Germline CDR1 SGHDT, CDR2 YYEEEE. J was trimmed by 0 bases and V by 4 bases; bases with no gene match: 3.

This clone showed up just a few times. This sequence joins TRBV5-1 and TRBJ2-1, with TRBD1 identical over 9 bases. The V gene's germline CDR1 is SGHRS and CDR2 YFSETQ. The CDR3 is 17 residues long. The junction had 17 bases not matched to a gene; V was cut back by 4 bases and J by 9 bases. CDR3 DNA sequence: TGCGCCAGCAGCCCTTACGTAAATGTACAGGGGGCGCGTGAGCAGTTCTTC. It translates to CASSPYVNVQGAREQFF.

The genes are TRBV4-1 and TRBJ1-6; TRBD1 matches at 11 bases. Trimming cost V 4 bases and J 1 base; bases outside gene matches: 9. The CDR3 is 19 residues long. The germline gives CDR1 MGHRA, CDR2 YSYEKL. For the CDR3, the DNA is TGCGCCAGCAGCCCCTCCCGGACAGGGGGCATTTCCTATAATTCACCCCTCCACTTT. Its protein product is CASSPSRTGGISYNSPLHF.

The chain recombines TRBV19 with TRBJ2-2; D is perhaps TRBD1 (5 bases). The V end lost 4 bases, the J end lost 2 bases, and 8 bases lay between the germline ends. The CDR3 totals 14 residues. Per germline, CDR1 LNHDA and CDR2 SQIVND (reference sequence). CDR3 coding DNA: TGTGCCAGTAGTAGCAGGGTAAACACCGGGGAGCTGTTTTTT. Translating it yields CASSSRVNTGELFF. Full variable domain (rest looked up from reference TRBV19 and TRBJ2-2): DGGITQSPKYLFRKEGQNVTLSCEQNLNHDAMYWYRQDPGQGLRLIYYSQIVNDFQKGDIAEGYSVSREKKESFPLTVTSAQKNPTAFYLCASSSRVNTGELFFGEGSRLTVL.

This clone occurred once. The chain couples TRBV15 to TRBJ1-2; TRBD1 matches 8 bases. Trimming cost V 0 bases and J 5 bases; bases outside gene matches: 11. CDR1 is LNHNV and CDR2 is YYDKDF in the germline V gene (reference sequence). This CDR3 has 17 amino acids. For the CDR3, the DNA is TGTGCCACCAGCAGAGATCCGCCTGGACAGGGCGAATATGGCTACACCTTC. This sequence encodes CATSRDPPGQGEYGYTF.

This clone was seen more than once but under ten times. The rearrangement joins TRBV15 to TRBJ1-1; TRBD1 might be the D (5 bases). The V end was cut by 0 bases, the J end by 1 base, with 9 bases between. In germline, CDR1 is LNHNV, CDR2 YYDKDF (reference sequence). The CDR3 totals 15 residues. The CDR3 loop reads CATSRDTGSNTEAFF. CDR3 nucleotides: TGTGCCACCAGCAGAGATACAGGCTCGAACACTGAAGCTTTCTTT.